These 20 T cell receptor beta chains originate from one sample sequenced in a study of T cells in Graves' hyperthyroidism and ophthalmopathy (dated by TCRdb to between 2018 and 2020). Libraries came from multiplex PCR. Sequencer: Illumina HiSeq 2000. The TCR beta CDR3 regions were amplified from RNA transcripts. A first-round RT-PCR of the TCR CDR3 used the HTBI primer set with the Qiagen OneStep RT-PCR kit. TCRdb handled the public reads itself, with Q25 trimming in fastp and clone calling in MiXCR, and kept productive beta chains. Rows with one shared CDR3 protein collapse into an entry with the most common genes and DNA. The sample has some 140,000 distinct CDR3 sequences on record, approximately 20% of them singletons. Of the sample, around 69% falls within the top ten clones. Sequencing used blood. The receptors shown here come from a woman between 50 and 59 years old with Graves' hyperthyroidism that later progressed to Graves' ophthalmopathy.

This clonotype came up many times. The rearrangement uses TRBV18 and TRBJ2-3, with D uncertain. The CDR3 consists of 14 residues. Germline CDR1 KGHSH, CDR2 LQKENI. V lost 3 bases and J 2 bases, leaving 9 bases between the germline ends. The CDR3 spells CASSPTANTDTQYF. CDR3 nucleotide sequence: TGTGCCAGCTCACCGACGGCGAACACAGATACGCAGTATTTT.

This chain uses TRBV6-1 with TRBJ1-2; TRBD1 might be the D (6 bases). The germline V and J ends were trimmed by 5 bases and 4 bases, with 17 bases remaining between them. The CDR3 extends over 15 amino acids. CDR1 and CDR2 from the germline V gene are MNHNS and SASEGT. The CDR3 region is CASSYGGNRGYGYTF. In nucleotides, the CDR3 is TGTGCCAGCAGTTACGGGGGCAATCGGGGCTATGGCTACACCTTC.

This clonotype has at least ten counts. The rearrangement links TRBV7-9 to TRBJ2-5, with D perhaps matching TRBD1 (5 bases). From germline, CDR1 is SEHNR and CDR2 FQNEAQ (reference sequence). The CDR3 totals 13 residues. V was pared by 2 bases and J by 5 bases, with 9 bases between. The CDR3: CASSLYRTETQYF. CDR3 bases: TGTGCCAGCAGCTTATACAGGACGGAGACCCAGTACTTC.

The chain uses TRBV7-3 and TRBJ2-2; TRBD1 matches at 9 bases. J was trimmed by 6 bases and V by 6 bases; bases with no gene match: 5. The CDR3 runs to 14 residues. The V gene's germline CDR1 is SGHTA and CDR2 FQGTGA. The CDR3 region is CASRRDREAGELFF. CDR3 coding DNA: TGTGCCAGCAGGAGGGACAGGGAGGCCGGGGAGCTGTTTTTT.

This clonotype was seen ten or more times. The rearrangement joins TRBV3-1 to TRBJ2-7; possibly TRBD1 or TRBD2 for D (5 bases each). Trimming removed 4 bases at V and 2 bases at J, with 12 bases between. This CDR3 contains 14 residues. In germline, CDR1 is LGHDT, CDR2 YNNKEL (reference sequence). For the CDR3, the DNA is TGTGCCAGCAGCCGAGAGGGGAGAGCCTACGAGCAGTACTTC. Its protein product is CASSREGRAYEQYF.

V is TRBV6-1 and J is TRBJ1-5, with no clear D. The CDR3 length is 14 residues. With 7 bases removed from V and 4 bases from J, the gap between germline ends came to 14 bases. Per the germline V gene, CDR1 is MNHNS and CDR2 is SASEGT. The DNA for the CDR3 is TGTGCCAGCAATCAACGTGGCGGTAATCAGCCCCAGCATTTT. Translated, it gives CASNQRGGNQPQHF.

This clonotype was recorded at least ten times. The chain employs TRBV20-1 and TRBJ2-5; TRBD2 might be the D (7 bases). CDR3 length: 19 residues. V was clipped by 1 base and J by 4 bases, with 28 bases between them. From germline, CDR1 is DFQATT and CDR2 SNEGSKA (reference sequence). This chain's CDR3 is CSARARRDIQEGRGETQYF. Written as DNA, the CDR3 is TGCAGTGCTAGAGCCCGAAGGGACATACAGGAGGGGAGGGGAGAGACCCAGTACTTC.

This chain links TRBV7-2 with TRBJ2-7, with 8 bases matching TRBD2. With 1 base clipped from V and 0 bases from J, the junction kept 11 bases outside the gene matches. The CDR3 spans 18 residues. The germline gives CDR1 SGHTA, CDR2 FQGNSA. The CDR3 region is CASSLESRVAGSSYEQYF. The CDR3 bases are TGTGCCAGCAGCTTAGAATCGAGGGTAGCGGGGAGCTCCTACGAGCAGTACTTC.

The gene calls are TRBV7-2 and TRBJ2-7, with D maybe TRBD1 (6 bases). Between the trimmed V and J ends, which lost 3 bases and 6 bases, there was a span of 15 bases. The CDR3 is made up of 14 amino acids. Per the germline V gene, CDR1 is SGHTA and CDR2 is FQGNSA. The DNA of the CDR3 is TGTGCCAGCAGCTTTTTTCCAGGGGAGATCGAGCAGTACTTC. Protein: CASSFFPGEIEQYF.

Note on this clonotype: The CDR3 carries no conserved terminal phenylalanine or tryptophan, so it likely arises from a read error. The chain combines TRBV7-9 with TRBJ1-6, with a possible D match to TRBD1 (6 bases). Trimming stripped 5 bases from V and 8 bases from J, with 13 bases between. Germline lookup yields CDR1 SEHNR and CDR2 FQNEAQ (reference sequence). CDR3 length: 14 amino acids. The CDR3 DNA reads TGTGCCAGCAGCCGACAGGAGGTGGATTCACCCCTCCACTCT. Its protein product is CASSRQEVDSPLHS.

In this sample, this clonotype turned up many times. CDR3 in amino acids: CASSRQGLEAFF. In nucleotides, the CDR3 is TGTGCCAGCAGCCGACAGGGGCTAGAAGCTTTCTTT. V is TRBV3-1 and J is TRBJ1-1; 8 bases fit TRBD1. The CDR3 sequence is 12 residues long. CDR1 LGHDT and CDR2 YNNKEL come from the germline V gene (reference sequence). After removal of 4 bases from V and 8 bases from J, the junction contained 3 bases not matched to a gene.

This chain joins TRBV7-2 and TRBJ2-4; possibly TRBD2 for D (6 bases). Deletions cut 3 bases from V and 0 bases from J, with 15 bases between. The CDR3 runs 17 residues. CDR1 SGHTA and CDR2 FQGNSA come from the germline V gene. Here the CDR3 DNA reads TGTGCCAGCAGCTTTGGGGACTTCGGGATAGCCAAAAACATTCAGTACTTC. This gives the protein CASSFGDFGIAKNIQYF.

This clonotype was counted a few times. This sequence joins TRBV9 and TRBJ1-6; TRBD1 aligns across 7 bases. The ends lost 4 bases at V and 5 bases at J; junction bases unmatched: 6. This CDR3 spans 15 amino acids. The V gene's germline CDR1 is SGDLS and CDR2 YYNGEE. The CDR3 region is CASSPSGQNNSPLHF. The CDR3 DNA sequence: TGTGCCAGCAGCCCATCGGGACAGAATAATTCACCCCTCCACTTT.

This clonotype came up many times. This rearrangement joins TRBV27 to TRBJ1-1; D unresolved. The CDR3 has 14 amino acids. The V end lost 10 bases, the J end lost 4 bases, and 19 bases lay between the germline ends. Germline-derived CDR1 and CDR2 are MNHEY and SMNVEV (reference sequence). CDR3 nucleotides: TGTGCCACAAAAAGGGCGCGGGAGGCCACTGAAGCTTTCTTT. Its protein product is CATKRAREATEAFF.

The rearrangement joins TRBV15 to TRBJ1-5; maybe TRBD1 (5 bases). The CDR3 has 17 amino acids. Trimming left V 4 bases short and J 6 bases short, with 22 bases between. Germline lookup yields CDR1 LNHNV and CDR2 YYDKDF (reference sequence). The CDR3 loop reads CATSTYRDSGVGQPQHF. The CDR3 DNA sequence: TGTGCCACCAGCACCTACCGGGACTCGGGCGTAGGTCAGCCCCAGCATTTT.

The CDR3 DNA reads as TGCAGTGCCAGCAGTTACTCGGCCTACGAGCAGTACTTC. This gives the protein CSASSYSAYEQYF. The chain combines TRBV20-1 with TRBJ2-7; D is unclear. With 6 bases removed from V and 2 bases from J, the gap between germline ends came to 14 bases. This CDR3 spans 13 amino acids. Looked up from germline, CDR1 is DFQATT and CDR2 is SNEGSKA (reference sequence).

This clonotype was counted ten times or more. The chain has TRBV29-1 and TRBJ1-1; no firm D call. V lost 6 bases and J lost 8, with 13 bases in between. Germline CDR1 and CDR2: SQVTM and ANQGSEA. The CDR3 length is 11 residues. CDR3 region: CSVSGPTEAFF. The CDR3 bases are TGCAGCGTGTCGGGCCCCACAGAAGCTTTCTTT.

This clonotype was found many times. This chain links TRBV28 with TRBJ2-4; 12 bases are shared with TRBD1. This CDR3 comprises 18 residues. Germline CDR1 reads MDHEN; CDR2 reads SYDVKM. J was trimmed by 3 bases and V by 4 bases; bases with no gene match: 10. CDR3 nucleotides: TGTGCCAGCAGTTCCTCCGGGACAGGGGGCATAGACAAAAACATTCAGTACTTC. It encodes CASSSSGTGGIDKNIQYF.

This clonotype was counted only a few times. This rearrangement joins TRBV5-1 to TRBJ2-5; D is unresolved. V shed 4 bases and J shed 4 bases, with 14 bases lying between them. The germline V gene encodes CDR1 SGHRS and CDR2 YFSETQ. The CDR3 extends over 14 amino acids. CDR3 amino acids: CASSREASGETQYF. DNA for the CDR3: TGCGCCAGCAGCAGAGAGGCGTCAGGAGAGACCCAGTACTTC.

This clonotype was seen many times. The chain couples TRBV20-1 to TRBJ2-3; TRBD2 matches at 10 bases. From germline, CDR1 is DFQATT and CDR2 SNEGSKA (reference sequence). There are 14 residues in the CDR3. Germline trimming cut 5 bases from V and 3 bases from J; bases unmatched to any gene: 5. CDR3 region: CSAPSGSRTDTQYF. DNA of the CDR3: TGCAGTGCTCCTAGCGGGAGTAGGACAGATACGCAGTATTTT.